Presented here are 23 T cell receptor beta chains from one specimen sequenced in a study of brain T cells in children with intractable seizures. The time point denotes: blood from clinic visit 5 months post-surgery; TSC patient then seizure free. Measured with immunoSEQ multiplex PCR; TCRdb has only the in-frame clones, and not every one. The table records 340,000 or so clones, 93% of them present only once. Sequencing used peripheral blood, obtained approximately 5 months after surgery. The receptor set was obtained from a boy under three years old with tuberous sclerosis and intractable seizures.

The rearrangement links TRBV5-1 to TRBJ1-2; TRBD1 is a possible D gene (6 bases). Trimming pared 7 bases from V and 5 bases from J, leaving 18 bases between. Germline V gene data show CDR1 as SGHRS and CDR2 as YFSETQ. The CDR3 runs 14 residues. CDR3 nucleotide sequence: TGCGCCAGCTTCCCGCCGCAGGGGAGGTATGGCTACACCTTC. Protein product: CASFPPQGRYGYTF.

This clone was observed once. The genes are TRBV6-5 and TRBJ2-3; 7 bases are shared with TRBD2. V lost 0 bases, J lost 2 bases, and 5 bases stayed unmatched. This CDR3 region has 16 residues. Germline CDR1 is MNHEY and CDR2 is SVGAGI. This CDR3 is CASSYSASGVTDTQYF. The CDR3, as DNA: TGTGCCAGCAGTTACTCGGCTAGCGGCGTCACAGATACGCAGTATTTT.

The rearrangement joins TRBV5-5 to TRBJ2-7, with a tentative D call TRBD1 (6 bases). Germline loops: CDR1 SGHKS, CDR2 YYEKEE (reference sequence). This CDR3 is 13 amino acids long. Trimming left V 4 bases short and J 3 bases short, with 11 bases between. In DNA form, the CDR3 reads TGTGCCAGCAGCCTAGGACAGAGCTACGAGCAGTACTTC. Encoded protein: CASSLGQSYEQYF.

The chain carries TRBV6-5 and TRBJ2-2, with D tentatively TRBD1 (6 bases). CDR3 size: 15 residues. V lost 7 bases and J 2 bases, leaving 14 bases between the germline ends. The V gene's germline CDR1 is MNHEY and CDR2 SVGAGI. For the CDR3, the DNA is TGTGCCAGCAACCCCGGACAGATTAACACCGGGGAGCTGTTTTTT. It codes for CASNPGQINTGELFF.

V is TRBV27 and J is TRBJ2-1, with TRBD1 as a possible D gene (6 bases). Deletions cut 1 base from V and 4 bases from J, with 8 bases between. Germline loops: CDR1 MNHEY, CDR2 SMNVEV (reference sequence). The CDR3 extends over 14 amino acids. The CDR3 DNA is TGTGCCAGCAGTTTATACAGGGAATACAATGAGCAGTTCTTC. Its translation: CASSLYREYNEQFF.

This clone has just one count. The chain couples TRBV6-6 to TRBJ1-1; 8 bases are shared with TRBD1. In germline, CDR1 is MNHNY, CDR2 SVGAGI (reference sequence). The CDR3 covers 17 residues. With 5 bases clipped from V and 5 bases from J, the junction kept 16 bases outside the gene matches. CDR3 coding DNA: TGTGCCAGCAGTCGGTCTTCAGGGGGCTCCTTGTGGACTGAAGCTTTCTTT. Protein: CASSRSSGGSLWTEAFF.

The chain combines TRBV5-4 with TRBJ2-1; TRBD2 aligns across 7 bases. CDR1 is SGHNT and CDR2 is YYREEE in the germline V gene (reference sequence). This CDR3 comprises 14 residues. V was pared by 1 base and J by 4 bases, with 2 bases of the junction left unmatched. In nucleotides, the CDR3 is TGTGCCAGCAGCTTGTCTAGCGGATACAATGAGCAGTTCTTC. As protein: CASSLSSGYNEQFF.

The chain is built from TRBV3-1 (or the pseudogene TRBV3-2) and TRBJ2-2; maybe TRBD1 (5 bases). This CDR3 has 13 amino acids. CDR1 LGHDT and CDR2 YNNKEL come from the germline V gene (reference sequence). V dropped 5 bases and J dropped 10 bases, with 14 bases sitting between them. CDR3 in amino acids: CASSAQGWLELFF. For the CDR3, the DNA is TGTGCCAGCAGCGCCCAGGGATGGTTGGAGCTGTTTTTT.

The J gene is TRBJ1-2, the V gene TRBV9, with D possibly being TRBD1 (6 bases). V lost 0 bases and J lost 6, with 15 bases in between. This CDR3 is 15 amino acids long. Germline V gives CDR1 SGDLS, CDR2 YYNGEE. The CDR3 sequence: CASSVAGGAGNGYTF. For the CDR3, the DNA is TGTGCCAGCAGCGTAGCGGGGGGCGCGGGGAATGGCTACACCTTC.

This rearrangement joins TRBV5-1 to TRBJ1-1; D possibly corresponds to TRBD1 (5 bases). The CDR3 covers 16 residues. The germline gives CDR1 SGHRS, CDR2 YFSETQ. V was trimmed by 4 bases and J by 0 bases, leaving 16 bases between them. The CDR3 is CASSQARVSMNTEAFF. The CDR3 DNA reads as TGCGCCAGCAGCCAGGCCAGGGTTTCAATGAACACTGAAGCTTTCTTT.

The V and J genes are TRBV5-6 and TRBJ2-7, with D perhaps TRBD2 (6 bases). This CDR3 spans 13 amino acids. CDR1 is SGHDT, CDR2 YYEEEE, per germline. The V gene lost 0 bases and the J gene lost 7 bases, with 11 bases spanning the gap. The CDR3 here is CASSLGLGGEQYF. CDR3 DNA: TGTGCCAGCAGCTTGGGATTGGGGGGTGAGCAGTACTTC. The full variable domain, its missing parts supplied by reference TRBV5-6 and TRBJ2-7, is DAGVTQSPTHLIKTRGQQVTLRCSPKSGHDTVSWYQQALGQGPQFIFQYYEEEERQRGNFPDRFSGHQFPNYSSELNVNALLLGDSALYLCASSLGLGGEQYFGPGTRLTVT.

CDR3 nucleotides: TGTGCCAGCAGTTTTGGGACAGGGGGGCAGCCCCAGCATTTT. It translates to CASSFGTGGQPQHF. This chain uses TRBV5-6 with TRBJ1-5; 11 nucleotides line up with TRBD1. V shed 5 bases, J shed 7 bases, and the junction held 5 bases outside the gene matches. Germline CDR1 reads SGHDT; CDR2 reads YYEEEE. CDR3 size: 14 residues.

The chain uses TRBV9 and TRBJ2-7; the D call may be TRBD1 or TRBD2 (6 bases each). Germline CDR1 SGDLS, CDR2 YYNGEE. There are 15 residues in the CDR3. The ends were cut back, 0 bases at V and 0 bases at J, with 10 bases in the middle. The CDR3 DNA reads TGTGCCAGCAGCGTAGGTGGGGGGCACTCCTACGAGCAGTACTTC. Translating gives CASSVGGGHSYEQYF.

On this clone: Since a far larger clone is one base different, this is likely a read error. The chain links TRBV6-2 or TRBV6-3 to TRBJ1-1; weak D call: TRBD1 (6 bases). Per the germline V gene, CDR1 is MNHEY and CDR2 is SVGEGT. The germline V and J ends were trimmed by 6 bases and 7 bases, with 9 bases remaining between them. This CDR3 contains 11 residues. The CDR3, as DNA: TGTGCCAGCAGCCAGGGGAGTGAAGCTTTCTTT. The encoded protein is CASSQGSEAFF.

The rearrangement joins TRBV7-3 to TRBJ2-1, with 16 bases fitting TRBD2. Per the germline V gene, CDR1 is SGHTA and CDR2 is FQGTGA. Germline trimming cut 0 bases from V and 8 bases from J; bases unmatched to any gene: 22. This CDR3 comprises 23 residues. CDR3 DNA: TGTGCCAGCAGCTTAACCCCGGGACTAGCGGGAGGGGGGTATACCCGTGGGGCCGATGAGCAGTTCTTC. Translating gives CASSLTPGLAGGGYTRGADEQFF. Based on the CDR3 plus reference TRBV7-3 and TRBJ2-1, the full variable domain is GAGVSQTPSNKVTEKGKYVELRCDPISGHTALYWYRQSLGQGPEFLIYFQGTGAADDSGLPNDRFFAVRPEGSVSTLKIQRTERGDSAVYLCASSLTPGLAGGGYTRGADEQFFGPGTRLTVL.

This clone was recorded once. V is TRBV29-1 and J is TRBJ1-2, with D uncertain. The CDR3 spans 13 residues. The V end was cut by 1 base, the J end by 5 bases, with 11 bases between. Germline-derived CDR1 and CDR2 are SQVTM and ANQGSEA. The CDR3 reads CSVEVTSGYGYTF. As DNA, the CDR3 is TGCAGCGTTGAAGTCACATCCGGTTATGGCTACACCTTC.

CDR3 in amino acids: CAWGGQTLKELFF. The CDR3 DNA follows: TGTGCCTGGGGGGGACAGACCCTGAAAGAGCTGTTTTTT. The chain combines TRBV30 with TRBJ1-4; 7 nucleotides agree with TRBD1. The trim removed 5 bases at V and 14 bases at J, leaving 14 bases unmatched. CDR1 and CDR2 (germline): GTSNPN, SVGIG (reference sequence). The CDR3 totals 13 residues.

This chain connects TRBV10-3 to TRBJ1-6; D call uncertain. CDR3 length: 14 amino acids. CDR1 and CDR2 (germline): ENHRY, SYGVKD. The germline V and J ends were trimmed by 6 bases and 8 bases, with 14 bases remaining between them. CDR3 DNA sequence: TGTGCCATCAGCGCCAGTATTCGGGATTCACCCCTCCACTTT. It codes for CAISASIRDSPLHF.

The chain recombines TRBV9 with TRBJ2-7; TRBD2 aligns across 12 bases. CDR1 SGDLS and CDR2 YYNGEE come from the germline V gene. Losses at the gene ends were 3 bases for V and 5 bases for J; bases not matched to a gene: 6. The CDR3 is 15 amino acids. CDR3 DNA sequence: TGTGCCAGCAGCGCCCTAGCGGGAGGGCCGCACGAGCAGTACTTC. It is translated as CASSALAGGPHEQYF.

The rearrangement joins TRBV29-1 to TRBJ2-3; D remains unclear. CDR1 is SQVTM, CDR2 ANQGSEA, per germline. The CDR3 extends over 11 amino acids. Trimming took off 3 bases at V and 6 bases at J, with 7 bases between the two ends. Written as DNA, the CDR3 is TGCAGCGTTGAGGGTCCTGATACGCAGTATTTT. Its translation is CSVEGPDTQYF.

The chain employs TRBV28 and TRBJ1-5, with TRBD1 identical over 9 bases. From germline, CDR1 is MDHEN and CDR2 SYDVKM. V gave up 4 bases and J gave up 2 bases; unmatched junction bases: 0. The CDR3 totals 14 residues. This CDR3 reads CASSWTGGNQPQHF. The CDR3 DNA reads TGTGCCAGCAGTTGGACAGGGGGCAATCAGCCCCAGCATTTT.

The chain uses TRBV27 and TRBJ1-2; weak D call: TRBD1 (6 bases). CDR3 length: 16 residues. Germline loops: CDR1 MNHEY, CDR2 SMNVEV (reference sequence). The V end lost 5 bases, the J end lost 6 bases, and 22 bases lay between the germline ends. The CDR3 sequence is CASSTMGGVYGNGYTF. CDR3 in DNA: TGTGCCAGCAGTACCATGGGGGGCGTGTACGGCAATGGCTACACCTTC.

The V gene is TRBV7-9, the J gene TRBJ1-2; tentatively, D is TRBD1 (5 bases). Germline values: CDR1 SEHNR, CDR2 FQNEAQ (reference sequence). The CDR3 contains 13 residues. V lost 3 bases to trimming and J lost 8 bases, with 13 bases between them. CDR3 in DNA: TGTGCCAGCAGCTTGGGACCGTTCGGAGGCTACACCTTC. Amino acid sequence: CASSLGPFGGYTF.